This T cell receptor (beta chain) came from a study of breast tumors, draining lymph nodes, adjacent tissues. The study, taken as a whole, reports: Most tumor T cells seemingly derive from lymph node, then expand in tumor. Compared with basal-like, luminal-like tumors shared significantly more repertoire with nontumor tissue. Tumor repertoires ranked between lymph nodes and nontumor tissue in diversity, with V and J gene preferences.

MiXCR was run by TCRdb on the multiplex PCR reads, yielding one entry per CDR3 protein. The repertoire holds about 140,000 distinct CDR3 sequences, with over 25% as singletons. Axillary draining lymph nodes of breast cancer patients supplied the node samples. Germline values: CDR1 KGHDR, CDR2 SFDVKD. This CDR3 region has 15 residues. Trimming pared 7 bases from V and 5 bases from J, leaving 18 bases between. This clonotype was picked up many times. Antigen: not known. This TCR derives from a female donor with breast cancer. Some clones in this sample may be carry-over from other donors' samples. This chain connects TRBV24-1 to TRBJ2-3; a possible D gene is TRBD1 (6 bases). Material for sequencing was axillary lymph node tissue. CDR3 bases: TGTGCCACCAGCTTAAATACAGGGTATGGAGATACGCAGTATTTT. Its protein product is CATSLNTGYGDTQYF.